The clone carrying this TCR beta chain was seen a few times. Its antigen is not known. 60 Vbeta and 13 Jbeta primers were used in PCR. Profiling relied on immunoSEQ multiplex PCR, and the TCRdb table lists in-frame clones only, not all of them. The sample contains roughly 120,000 clones, 9% to 10% of which appear only once. These data belong to a study of cytomegalovirus exposure and HLA in healthy donors. Study-level points and caveats: Fewer N-insertions (relative to the approximately 700-donor mean) were reportedly seen in an Asian-associated ancestry cluster in a later analysis. Cytomegalovirus status was reportedly diagnosed by the classifier with high sensitivity and specificity.

V lost 0 bases and J lost 5; bases outside the gene matches: 6. The germline gives CDR1 SGDLS, CDR2 YYNGEE. The CDR3 has 18 residues. The sequence derives from a man under 40 in good health and CMV-seronegative. Sequenced material: PBMCs. The chain carries TRBV9 and TRBJ2-1; 15 nucleotides align to TRBD2. In DNA form, the CDR3 reads TGTGCCAGCAGCGTAGATGGACTAGCGGGGGGGTTCAACAATGAGCAGTTCTTC. It yields the protein CASSVDGLAGGFNNEQFF.